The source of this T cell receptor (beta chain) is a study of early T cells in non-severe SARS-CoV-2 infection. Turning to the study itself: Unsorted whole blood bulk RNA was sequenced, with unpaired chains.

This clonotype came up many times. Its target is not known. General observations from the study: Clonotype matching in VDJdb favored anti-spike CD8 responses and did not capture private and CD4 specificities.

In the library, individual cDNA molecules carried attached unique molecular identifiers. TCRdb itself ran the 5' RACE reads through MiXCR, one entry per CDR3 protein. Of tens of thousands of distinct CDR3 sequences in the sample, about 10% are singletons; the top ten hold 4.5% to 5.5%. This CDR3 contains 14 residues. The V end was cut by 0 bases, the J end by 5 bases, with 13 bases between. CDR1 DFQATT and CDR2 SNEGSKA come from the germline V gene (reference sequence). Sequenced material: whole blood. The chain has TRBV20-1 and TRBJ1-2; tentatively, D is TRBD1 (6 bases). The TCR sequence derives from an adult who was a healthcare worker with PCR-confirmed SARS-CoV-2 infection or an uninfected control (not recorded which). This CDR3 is CSARDGTNVYGYTF. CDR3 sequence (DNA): TGCAGTGCTAGAGATGGGACAAATGTATATGGCTACACCTTC.